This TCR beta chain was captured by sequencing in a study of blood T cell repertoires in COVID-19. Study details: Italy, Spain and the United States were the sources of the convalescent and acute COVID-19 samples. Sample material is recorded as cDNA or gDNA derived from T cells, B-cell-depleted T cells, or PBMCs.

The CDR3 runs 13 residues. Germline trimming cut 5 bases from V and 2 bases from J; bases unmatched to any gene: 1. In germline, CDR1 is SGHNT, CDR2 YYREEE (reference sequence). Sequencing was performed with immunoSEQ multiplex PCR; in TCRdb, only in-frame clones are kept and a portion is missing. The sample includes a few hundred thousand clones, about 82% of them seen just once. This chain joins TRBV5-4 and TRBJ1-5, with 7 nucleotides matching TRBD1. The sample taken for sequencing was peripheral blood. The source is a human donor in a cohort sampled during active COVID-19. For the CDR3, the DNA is TGTGCCAGCAGTGACAGGGGCAATCAGCCCCAGCATTTT. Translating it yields CASSDRGNQPQHF. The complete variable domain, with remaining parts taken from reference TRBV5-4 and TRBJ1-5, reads ETGVTQSPTHLIKTRGQQVTLRCSSQSGHNTVSWYQQALGQGPQFIFQYYREEENGRGNFPPRFSGLQFPNYSSELNVNALELDDSALYLCASSDRGNQPQHFGDGTRLSIL.